The next 16 T cell receptor beta chains were all read from a single sample in a study of T cell responses to AZD1222 COVID-19 vaccine. Libraries were prepared by immunoSEQ multiplex PCR; TCRdb keeps only in-frame clonotypes and omits some of them. The sample records under 35,000 clones, approximately 90% being singletons. Specimen: peripheral blood, collected on day 0 of AZD1222 vaccination. These receptors all stem from an adult in good health.

The chain combines TRBV4-3 with TRBJ2-1, with 7 bases lining up with TRBD1. V gave up 3 bases and J gave up 9 bases; unmatched junction bases: 8. CDR3 size: 14 residues. Germline CDR1 LGHNA, CDR2 YSLEER. The CDR3 loop is CASSHADRAGEQFF. CDR3 sequence (DNA): TGCGCCAGCAGCCACGCCGACAGGGCTGGTGAGCAGTTCTTC.

The sample holds a few counts of this clone. The rearrangement joins TRBV6-5 to TRBJ2-3, with 7 bases matching TRBD1. The CDR3 is 15 residues long. CDR1 is MNHEY and CDR2 is SVGAGI in the germline V gene. The junction had 9 bases not matched to a gene; V was cut back by 6 bases and J by 3 bases. CDR3: CASRNRGGWTDTQYF. CDR3 bases: TGTGCCAGCAGAAACAGGGGTGGATGGACAGATACGCAGTATTTT.

The V call is TRBV5-4, the J call TRBJ2-7; D possibly uses TRBD1 or TRBD2 (6 bases each). CDR1 SGHNT and CDR2 YYREEE come from the germline V gene (reference sequence). V was trimmed by 1 base and J by 0 bases, leaving 11 bases between them. The CDR3 extends over 15 amino acids. CDR3 amino acids: CASSLRGGGSYEQYF. CDR3 DNA sequence: TGTGCCAGCAGCTTGCGAGGGGGAGGCTCCTACGAGCAGTACTTC.

J is TRBJ1-5 and V is TRBV5-6; no reliable D call. Germline CDR1 and CDR2: SGHDT and YYEEEE. The length of the CDR3 is 13 residues. Trimming left V 2 bases short and J 5 bases short, with 8 bases between. The CDR3 region is CASSFVGDQPQHF. The CDR3 DNA sequence: TGTGCCAGCAGCTTTGTTGGGGATCAGCCCCAGCATTTT.

This clone was detected once. The chain is built from TRBV6-5 and TRBJ2-1; 9 bases fit TRBD1. The CDR3 length is 15 residues. CDR1 is MNHEY and CDR2 is SVGAGI in the germline V gene. V gave up 6 bases and J gave up 5 bases; unmatched junction bases: 8. The CDR3 region is CASRTGTGFNNEQFF. In nucleotides, the CDR3 is TGTGCCAGCAGAACCGGGACAGGGTTCAACAATGAGCAGTTCTTC.

The chain is built from TRBV19 and TRBJ2-1; tentative D call: TRBD2 (5 bases). This CDR3 has 15 residues. Trimming cost V 7 bases and J 1 base, with 14 bases left between them. Germline V gene sequence: CDR1 LNHDA, CDR2 SQIVND (reference sequence). The CDR3 loop is CASKQNGVSYNEQFF. CDR3 in DNA: TGTGCCAGTAAGCAGAACGGGGTTTCCTACAATGAGCAGTTCTTC.

This rearrangement joins TRBV25-1 to TRBJ1-2; TRBD1 matches 8 bases. Germline values: CDR1 MGHDK, CDR2 SYGVNS. CDR3 size: 14 residues. The V and J ends lost 0 bases and 8 bases, in that order; junction bases with no gene match: 5. The CDR3 coding sequence is TGTGCCAGCAGTGAATATGGACAGGGTGGAGGCTACACCTTC. It is translated as CASSEYGQGGGYTF.

The chain uses TRBV10-3 and TRBJ2-1; D is undetermined. V lost 6 bases, J lost 5 bases, and 8 bases lay in between. CDR3 length: 12 amino acids. Germline V gene sequence: CDR1 ENHRY, CDR2 SYGVKD. Written as DNA, the CDR3 is TGTGCCATCAGGGCGATGGACAATGAGCAGTTCTTC. Translated, it gives CAIRAMDNEQFF.

The V gene is TRBV19, the J gene TRBJ2-3, with 8 bases lining up with TRBD1. This CDR3 region has 15 residues. V dropped 2 bases and J dropped 7; count of bases not matched to a gene: 8. Per germline, CDR1 LNHDA and CDR2 SQIVND (reference sequence). Written as DNA, the CDR3 is TGTGCCAGTAGTATACAGTCAGGGGGCGTAAATACGCAGTATTTT. This translates into CASSIQSGGVNTQYF.

The V call is TRBV6-5, the J call TRBJ1-1, with a possible D match to TRBD1 (5 bases). CDR3 length: 14 residues. Germline values: CDR1 MNHEY, CDR2 SVGAGI. Trimming stripped 3 bases from V and 2 bases from J, with 10 bases between. The DNA of the CDR3 is TGTGCCAGCAGTTATGGGCAGGGAAACACTGAAGCTTTCTTT. Protein: CASSYGQGNTEAFF.

The V and J genes are TRBV11-3 and TRBJ1-1, with D hard to call. CDR3 length equals 15 residues. Germline loops: CDR1 SGHNT, CDR2 YENEEA. The V gene lost 4 bases and the J gene lost 2 bases, with 14 bases spanning the gap. The chain's CDR3 is CASSSSREGNTEAFF. DNA of the CDR3: TGTGCCAGCAGCTCCAGCCGGGAGGGAAACACTGAAGCTTTCTTT.

The chain is built from TRBV12-3 or TRBV12-4 and TRBJ2-5; D remains unclear. The V and J ends lost 2 bases and 5 bases respectively, with 9 bases between them. The CDR3 has 13 residues. The CDR3 loop reads CASSLTPRETQYF. The DNA for the CDR3 is TGTGCCAGCAGTTTAACCCCTCGGGAGACCCAGTACTTC.

The V gene is TRBV9, the J gene TRBJ1-3; D gene uncertain. The V gene's germline CDR1 is SGDLS and CDR2 YYNGEE. The CDR3 has 16 amino acids. Trimming removed 4 bases from V and 3 bases from J, with 17 bases in between. The CDR3, as DNA: TGTGCCAGCAGCCTTAGTGGTCGGGCAGATGGAAACACCATATATTTT. This gives the protein CASSLSGRADGNTIYF.

The CDR3 reads CASSLSADYQPQHF. The DNA of the CDR3 is TGTGCCAGCAGTTTAAGCGCGGATTATCAGCCCCAGCATTTT. The rearrangement uses TRBV27 and TRBJ1-5; no clear D. CDR1 and CDR2 from the germline V gene are MNHEY and SMNVEV (reference sequence). V lost 2 bases and J lost 5, with 10 bases in between. This CDR3 spans 14 amino acids.

The chain recombines TRBV14 with TRBJ1-6; no definite D call. The CDR3 spans 14 residues. CDR1 is SGHDN, CDR2 FVKESK, per germline. Trimming took 3 bases from V and 2 from J, leaving 5 bases between them. CDR3 bases: TGTGCCAGCAGCCACCGGGCCTATAATTCACCCCTCCACTTT. This sequence encodes CASSHRAYNSPLHF.

The chain combines TRBV5-1 with TRBJ2-3; 7 nucleotides line up with TRBD2. V dropped 0 bases and J dropped 5; count of bases not matched to a gene: 6. Germline CDR1 SGHRS, CDR2 YFSETQ. The length of the CDR3 is 15 residues. CDR3: CASSLASGDRDTQYF. CDR3 DNA sequence: TGCGCCAGCAGCTTGGCCAGCGGGGATAGAGATACGCAGTATTTT.